The TCR beta chain described here comes from a study of T-cell reconstitution after alpha-beta-depleted transplantation in children. This CDR3 contains 14 residues. Study-level results: Some patients' high day-60 TCRbeta diversity was traced to surviving recipient T cells and thymic progenitors. T-cell counts and diversity were attributed mostly to newly produced T cells one year after transplant. Several hundred expanded graft clones reportedly were the source of alpha-beta T cells about two months after transplant.

This clonotype was seen many times. Its antigen is unknown. A junction boundary mismatches the germline segment, possibly from a read error. Unique molecular identifiers were used to barcode this TCRbeta library. TCRdb passed the PCR reads through MiXCR, listing each CDR3 protein once. The sample holds 550,000 to 800,000 distinct CDR3 sequences, around 12% seen once. The sequence came from a girl aged 2 to 10 with congenital amegakaryocytic thrombocytopenia, due to receive a stem cell transplant. The sequences come from PBMCs, collected before TCRalphabeta/CD19-depleted stem cell transplant. The chain is built from TRBV12-3 or TRBV12-4 and TRBJ2-1; D may be TRBD2 (5 bases). DNA of the CDR3: TGTGCCAGCAGTCTAGCAGAGGGTGGACGCAACCAGTTCTTC. Its translation is CASSLAEGGRNQFF.